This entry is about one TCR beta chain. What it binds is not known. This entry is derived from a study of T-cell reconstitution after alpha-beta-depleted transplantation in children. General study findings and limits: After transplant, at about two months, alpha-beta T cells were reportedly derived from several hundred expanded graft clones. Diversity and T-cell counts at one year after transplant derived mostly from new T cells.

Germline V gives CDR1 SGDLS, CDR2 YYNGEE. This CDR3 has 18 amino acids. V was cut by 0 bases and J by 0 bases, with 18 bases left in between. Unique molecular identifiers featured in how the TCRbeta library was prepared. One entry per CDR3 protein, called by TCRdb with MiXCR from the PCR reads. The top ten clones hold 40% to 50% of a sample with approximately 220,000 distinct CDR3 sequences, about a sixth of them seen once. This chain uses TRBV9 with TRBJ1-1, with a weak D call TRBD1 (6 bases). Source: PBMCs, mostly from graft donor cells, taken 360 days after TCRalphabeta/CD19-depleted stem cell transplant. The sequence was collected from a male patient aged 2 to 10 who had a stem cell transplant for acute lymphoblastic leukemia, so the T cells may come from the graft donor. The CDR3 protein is CASSVATRGGLMNTEAFF. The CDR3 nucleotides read TGTGCCAGCAGCGTAGCTACCAGGGGTGGACTGATGAACACTGAAGCTTTCTTT.